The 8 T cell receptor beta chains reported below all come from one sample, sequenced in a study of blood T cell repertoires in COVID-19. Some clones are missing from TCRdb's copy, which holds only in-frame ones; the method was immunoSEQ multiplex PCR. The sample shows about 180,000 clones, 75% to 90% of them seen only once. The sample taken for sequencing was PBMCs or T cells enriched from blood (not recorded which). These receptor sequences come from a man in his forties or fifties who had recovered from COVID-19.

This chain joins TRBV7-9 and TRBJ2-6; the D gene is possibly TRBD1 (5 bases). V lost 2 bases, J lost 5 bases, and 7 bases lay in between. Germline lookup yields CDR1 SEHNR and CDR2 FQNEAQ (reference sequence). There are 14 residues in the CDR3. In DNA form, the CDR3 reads TGTGCCAGCAGCTTAAAGGGGAGGGCCAACGTCCTGACTTTC. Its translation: CASSLKGRANVLTF.

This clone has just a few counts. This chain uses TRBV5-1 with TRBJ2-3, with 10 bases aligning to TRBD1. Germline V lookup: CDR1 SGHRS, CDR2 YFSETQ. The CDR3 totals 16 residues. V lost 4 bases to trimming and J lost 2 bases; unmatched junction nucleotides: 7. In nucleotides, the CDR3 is TGCGCCAGCAGCACGGTCGGGACAGGGGCCACAGATACGCAGTATTTT. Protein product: CASSTVGTGATDTQYF.

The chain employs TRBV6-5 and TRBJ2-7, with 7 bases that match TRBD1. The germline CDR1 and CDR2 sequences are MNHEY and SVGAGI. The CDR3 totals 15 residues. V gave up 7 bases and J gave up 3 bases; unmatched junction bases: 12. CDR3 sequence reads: CASTEDTTGSYEQYF. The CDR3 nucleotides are TGTGCCAGCACCGAAGACACGACAGGGAGCTACGAGCAGTACTTC.

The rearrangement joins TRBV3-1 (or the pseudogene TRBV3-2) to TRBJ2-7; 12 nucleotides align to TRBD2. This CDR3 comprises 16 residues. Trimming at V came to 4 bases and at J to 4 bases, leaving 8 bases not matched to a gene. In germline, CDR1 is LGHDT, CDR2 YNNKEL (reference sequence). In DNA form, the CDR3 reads TGTGCCAGCAGCCTGGCTAGCGGGAGGGCCAGGTACGAGCAGTACTTC. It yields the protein CASSLASGRARYEQYF.

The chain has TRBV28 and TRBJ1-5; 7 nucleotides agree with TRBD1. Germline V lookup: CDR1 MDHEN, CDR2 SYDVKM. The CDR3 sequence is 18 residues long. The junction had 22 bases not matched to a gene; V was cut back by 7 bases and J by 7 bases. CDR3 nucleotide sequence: TGTGCCAGCATTGAATCGATTGGAAGACAGGGAAGGGGACAGCCCCAGCATTTT. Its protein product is CASIESIGRQGRGQPQHF.

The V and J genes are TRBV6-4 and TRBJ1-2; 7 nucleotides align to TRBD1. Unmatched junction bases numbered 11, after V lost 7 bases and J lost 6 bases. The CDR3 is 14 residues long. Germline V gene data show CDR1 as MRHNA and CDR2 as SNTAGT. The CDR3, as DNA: TGTGCCAGCAACAGCCCCAGGGGGTTAAATGGCTACACCTTC. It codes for CASNSPRGLNGYTF.

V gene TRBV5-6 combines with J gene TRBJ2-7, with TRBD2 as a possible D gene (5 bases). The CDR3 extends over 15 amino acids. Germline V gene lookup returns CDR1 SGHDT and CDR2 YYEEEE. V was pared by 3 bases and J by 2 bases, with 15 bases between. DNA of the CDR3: TGTGCCAGCAGCTCTCTAGCTGAGAATACCTACGAGCAGTACTTC. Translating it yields CASSSLAENTYEQYF.

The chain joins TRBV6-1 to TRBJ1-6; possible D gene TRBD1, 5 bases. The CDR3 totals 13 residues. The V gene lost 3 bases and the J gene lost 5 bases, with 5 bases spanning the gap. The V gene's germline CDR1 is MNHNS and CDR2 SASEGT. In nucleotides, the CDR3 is TGTGCCAGCAGTGACAGGGATAATTCACCCCTCCACTTT. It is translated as CASSDRDNSPLHF.